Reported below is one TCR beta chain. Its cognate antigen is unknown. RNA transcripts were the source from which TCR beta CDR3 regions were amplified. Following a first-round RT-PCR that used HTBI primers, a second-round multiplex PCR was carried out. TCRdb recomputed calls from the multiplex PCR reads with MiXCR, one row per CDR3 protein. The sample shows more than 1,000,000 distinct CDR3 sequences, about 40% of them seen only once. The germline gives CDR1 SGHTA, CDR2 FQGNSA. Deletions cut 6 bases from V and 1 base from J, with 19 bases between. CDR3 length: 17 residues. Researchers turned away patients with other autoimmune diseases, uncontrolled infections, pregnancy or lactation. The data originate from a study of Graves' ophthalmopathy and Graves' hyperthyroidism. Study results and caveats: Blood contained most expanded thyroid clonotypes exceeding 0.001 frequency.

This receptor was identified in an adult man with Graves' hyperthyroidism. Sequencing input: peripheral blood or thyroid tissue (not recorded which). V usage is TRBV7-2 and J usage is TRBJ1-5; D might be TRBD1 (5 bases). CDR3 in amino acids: CASSLKQASWSNQPQHF. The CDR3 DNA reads TGTGCCAGCAGTTTGAAACAGGCTAGCTGGAGCAATCAGCCCCAGCATTTT.